This is a list of T cell receptor beta chains from one sample in a study of cytomegalovirus exposure and HLA in healthy donors. Measured with immunoSEQ multiplex PCR; TCRdb has only the in-frame clones, and not every one. This repertoire includes roughly 100,000 clones. Sequenced: PBMCs. The origin of the receptors is a man aged 45 to 65 in good health and CMV-seronegative. Both conserved end residues are part of each CDR3. Each record gives: D gene, J gene, V gene, CDR3 DNA, CDR3 protein. D genes are given only for firm matches.

D gene: NA
J gene: TRBJ2-3
V gene: TRBV6-5
CDR3 DNA: TGTGCCAGCAGTTACGGTCAGGGGATAAGCACAGATACGCAGTATTTT
CDR3 protein: CASSYGQGISTDTQYF

D gene: TRBD2
J gene: TRBJ2-1
V gene: TRBV4-1
CDR3 DNA: TGCGCCAGCAGCCAGGGGGGGGGACTAGCGGGGGAAAATGAGCAGTTCTTC
CDR3 protein: CASSQGGGLAGENEQFF

D gene: TRBD2
J gene: TRBJ2-7
V gene: TRBV7-2
CDR3 DNA: TGTGCCAGCAGCTTAGGGCTAGCGGGGTCCTACGAGCAGTACTTC
CDR3 protein: CASSLGLAGSYEQYF

D gene: NA
J gene: TRBJ1-2
V gene: TRBV18
CDR3 DNA: TGTGCCAGCTCACCATTCGGACAGGGCTACACCTTC
CDR3 protein: CASSPFGQGYTF

D gene: TRBD1
J gene: TRBJ2-7
V gene: TRBV27
CDR3 DNA: TGTGCCAGCGCCCGGGATGCAGGGGGACACGAGCAGTACTTC
CDR3 protein: CASARDAGGHEQYF

D gene: NA
J gene: TRBJ1-1
V gene: TRBV6-5
CDR3 DNA: TGTGCCAGCAGGAGACCAGGGAACACTGAAGATTTCTTT
CDR3 protein: CASRRPGNTEDFF

D gene: NA
J gene: TRBJ1-3
V gene: TRBV19
CDR3 DNA: TGTGCCAGTATTCATCATCCCTCTGGAAACACCATATATTTT
CDR3 protein: CASIHHPSGNTIYF

D gene: NA
J gene: TRBJ2-2
V gene: TRBV5-1
CDR3 DNA: TGCGCCAGCAGTACGACACTCGGCCCGAACACCGGGGAGCTGTTTTTT
CDR3 protein: CASSTTLGPNTGELFF

D gene: TRBD1
J gene: TRBJ1-5
V gene: TRBV27
CDR3 DNA: TGTGCCAGCAGCTTGACAGGGGGACAGCCCCAGCATTTT
CDR3 protein: CASSLTGGQPQHF

D gene: TRBD1
J gene: TRBJ1-1
V gene: TRBV6-5
CDR3 DNA: TGTGCCAGCAGATCGGGACAGGGAACGTCCGAAGCTTTCTTT
CDR3 protein: CASRSGQGTSEAFF

D gene: NA
J gene: TRBJ2-1
V gene: TRBV7-2
CDR3 DNA: TGTGCCAGCAGCTTAGCGCTGGTGGGGCCAACAGCAGGTGAGCAGTTCTTC
CDR3 protein: CASSLALVGPTAGEQFF

D gene: TRBD2
J gene: TRBJ2-7
V gene: TRBV29-1
CDR3 DNA: TGCAGCGTTGCTAGCGGGAGTACCCACGAGCAGTACTTC
CDR3 protein: CSVASGSTHEQYF

D gene: TRBD1
J gene: TRBJ2-2
V gene: TRBV18
CDR3 DNA: TGTGCCAGCTCACCGGGACAGGGGGCCATCACCGGGGAGCTGTTTTTT
CDR3 protein: CASSPGQGAITGELFF

D gene: TRBD1
J gene: TRBJ2-7
V gene: TRBV10-3
CDR3 DNA: TGTGCCATCAGTACCACAGGGGGTCGGGAGCAGTACTTC
CDR3 protein: CAISTTGGREQYF

D gene: NA
J gene: TRBJ2-7
V gene: TRBV27
CDR3 DNA: TGTGCCAGCAGCCGCCCTCCGGGTTACTCCTACGAGCAGTACTTC
CDR3 protein: CASSRPPGYSYEQYF

D gene: NA
J gene: TRBJ1-5
V gene: TRBV4-1
CDR3 DNA: TGCGCCAGCAGCCAAGAAAGGGGTTCCCAGCATTTT
CDR3 protein: CASSQERGSQHF

D gene: TRBD2
J gene: TRBJ2-3
V gene: TRBV10-3
CDR3 DNA: TGTGCCATCAGTGCCGTGACTAGCGGGGAGAAACCCACAGATACGCAGTATTTT
CDR3 protein: CAISAVTSGEKPTDTQYF

D gene: NA
J gene: TRBJ2-3
V gene: TRBV7-8
CDR3 DNA: TGTGCCAGCAGCTCCAAGGCGAGGTTGGATGAGAGCACAGATACGCAGTATTTT
CDR3 protein: CASSSKARLDESTDTQYF

D gene: TRBD1
J gene: TRBJ1-1
V gene: TRBV6-5
CDR3 DNA: TGTGCCAGCAGTTACTCCAGGGGGAGGACTTTCTTT
CDR3 protein: CASSYSRGRTFF

D gene: TRBD1
J gene: TRBJ2-5
V gene: TRBV5-1
CDR3 DNA: TGCGCCAGCAGCTTGGCCCTCGGGACAGGGGATTTGGAGACCCAGTACTTC
CDR3 protein: CASSLALGTGDLETQYF

D gene: NA
J gene: TRBJ2-6
V gene: TRBV30
CDR3 DNA: TGTGCCTGGAGTGGGTACAGGTCCCCCTCTGGGGCCAACGTCCTGACCTTC
CDR3 protein: CAWSGYRSPSGANVLTF

D gene: TRBD1
J gene: TRBJ1-4
V gene: TRBV5-1
CDR3 DNA: TGCGCCAGCAGCTTAACCGGGACAGGGTATGAAAAACTGTTTTTT
CDR3 protein: CASSLTGTGYEKLFF

D gene: TRBD2
J gene: TRBJ2-3
V gene: TRBV19
CDR3 DNA: TGTGCCAGTAAGCCTAGCGGGAGCACAGATACGCAGTATTTT
CDR3 protein: CASKPSGSTDTQYF

D gene: NA
J gene: TRBJ1-2
V gene: TRBV4-3
CDR3 DNA: TGCGCCAGCAGCCAAGATTCCACAGCCTACTATGGCTACACCTTC
CDR3 protein: CASSQDSTAYYGYTF

D gene: TRBD1
J gene: TRBJ1-2
V gene: TRBV6-1
CDR3 DNA: TGTGCCAGTAGAGTTACAGGGGCAAACTATGGCTACACCTTC
CDR3 protein: CASRVTGANYGYTF